A single sample is the source of the 7 T cell receptor beta chains below, sequenced in a study of blood T cell repertoires in COVID-19. Profiling relied on immunoSEQ multiplex PCR, and the TCRdb table lists in-frame clones only, not all of them. The sample has around 120,000 clones, roughly nine tenths seen once. Source material: peripheral blood. These receptors all come from a man aged 45-65 years with active COVID-19.

With respect to this clone: At one of its ends the junction is not consistent with the germline gene, which may arise from a read error. V and J are TRBV7-8 and TRBJ1-2, with a tentative D call TRBD1 (5 bases). This CDR3 spans 14 amino acids. Germline CDR1 reads SGHVS; CDR2 reads FQNEAQ. In DNA, the CDR3 is TGTGCCAGCAGCCTAGCTCCGACAGAATATGGCTACACCTTC. Encoded protein: CASSLAPTEYGYTF.

The chain employs TRBV5-6 and TRBJ1-5; no clear D gene. Trimming cost V 4 bases and J 1 base, with 9 bases left between them. The CDR3 consists of 14 residues. Germline-derived CDR1 and CDR2 are SGHDT and YYEEEE. CDR3 protein: CASSPRGSNQPQHF. DNA for the CDR3: TGTGCCAGCAGCCCCAGAGGGAGCAATCAGCCCCAGCATTTT.

The chain uses TRBV6-5 and TRBJ2-7; 7 positions agree with TRBD1. The CDR3 consists of 13 residues. From germline, CDR1 is MNHEY and CDR2 SVGAGI. Germline trimming cut 6 bases from V and 3 bases from J; bases unmatched to any gene: 5. The CDR3 bases are TGTGCCAGCAGCAAACAGGGGTACTACGAGCAGTACTTC. It translates to CASSKQGYYEQYF.

This chain links TRBV6-5 with TRBJ1-5; unclear D gene. Trimming pared 0 bases from V and 2 bases from J, leaving 11 bases between. The germline CDR1 and CDR2 sequences are MNHEY and SVGAGI. The CDR3 extends over 16 amino acids. In nucleotides, the CDR3 is TGTGCCAGCAGTTACTCGGTTTGGCTTGGCAATCAGCCCCAGCATTTT. As protein: CASSYSVWLGNQPQHF.

The V call is TRBV3-1 (or the pseudogene TRBV3-2), the J call TRBJ1-2; 7 bases agree with TRBD1. V lost 0 bases, J lost 6 bases, and 7 bases stayed unmatched. The CDR3 covers 15 residues. CDR1 and CDR2 from the germline V gene are LGHDT and YNNKEL (reference sequence). For the CDR3, the DNA is TGTGCCAGCAGCCAAGAACTACAGGGGAACCATGGCTACACCTTC. Translated: CASSQELQGNHGYTF.

The CDR3 reads CSVDDRNYGYTF. CDR3 nucleotides: TGCAGCGTTGACGACAGAAACTATGGCTACACCTTC. J is TRBJ1-2 and V is TRBV29-1; TRBD1 is a possible D gene (5 bases). The germline V and J ends were trimmed by 3 bases and 2 bases, with 7 bases remaining between them. The V gene's germline CDR1 is SQVTM and CDR2 ANQGSEA. CDR3 length: 12 amino acids. Full variable domain (rest looked up from reference TRBV29-1 and TRBJ1-2): SAVISQKPSRDICQRGTSLTIQCQVDSQVTMMFWYRQQPGQSLTLIATANQGSEATYESGFVIDKFPISRPNLTFSTLTVSNMSPEDSSIYLCSVDDRNYGYTFGSGTRLTVV.

The V gene is TRBV5-1, the J gene TRBJ2-7; a possible D gene is TRBD1 (5 bases). The CDR3 contains 13 residues. Deletions cut 5 bases from V and 3 bases from J, with 12 bases between. Germline V gene sequence: CDR1 SGHRS, CDR2 YFSETQ. CDR3 amino acids: CASSIQGNYEQYF. The CDR3 DNA follows: TGCGCCAGCAGTATCCAGGGAAACTACGAGCAGTACTTC. The whole variable domain, filled in from reference TRBV5-1 and TRBJ2-7, reads KAGVTQTPRYLIKTRGQQVTLSCSPISGHRSVSWYQQTPGQGLQFLFEYFSETQRNKGNFPGRFSGRQFSNSRSEMNVSTLELGDSALYLCASSIQGNYEQYFGPGTRLTVT.